The present T cell receptor (beta chain) was sequenced within a study of shared clonotypes between healthy human individuals. Findings of the study overall: Clonotypes which were not shared had lower generation probabilities than clonotypes that all four donors shared.

Some clones are missing from TCRdb's copy, which holds only in-frame ones; the method was immunoSEQ multiplex PCR. The sample has under 300,000 clones; under 80% are singletons. Concerning this clone itself: The target antigen is unknown.

The CDR3 is 15 amino acids. Germline CDR1 and CDR2: SGHKS and YYEKEE (reference sequence). V lost 0 bases, J lost 1 base, and 10 bases lay in between. The chain recombines TRBV5-5 with TRBJ1-1, with no clear D. The sequence came from a man aged 25 to 40 in good health. The source material was memory CD4+ T cells sorted from blood. Subset indicated: CD45RA-negative fraction. In DNA form, the CDR3 reads TGTGCCAGCAGCTTGGTAGGGTTAGGGAACACTGAAGCTTTCTTT. Protein: CASSLVGLGNTEAFF.